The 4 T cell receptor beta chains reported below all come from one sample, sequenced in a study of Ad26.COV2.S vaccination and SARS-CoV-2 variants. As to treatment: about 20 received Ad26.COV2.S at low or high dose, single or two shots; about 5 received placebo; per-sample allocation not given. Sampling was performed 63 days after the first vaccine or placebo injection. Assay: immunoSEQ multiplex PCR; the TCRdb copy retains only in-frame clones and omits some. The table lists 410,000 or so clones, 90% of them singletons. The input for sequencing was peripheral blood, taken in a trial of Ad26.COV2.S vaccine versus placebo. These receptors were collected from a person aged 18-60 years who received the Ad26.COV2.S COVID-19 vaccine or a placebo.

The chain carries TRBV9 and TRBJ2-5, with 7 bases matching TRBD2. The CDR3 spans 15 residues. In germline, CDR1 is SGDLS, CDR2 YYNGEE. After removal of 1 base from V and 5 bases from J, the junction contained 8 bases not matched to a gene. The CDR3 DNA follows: TGTGCCAGCAGCGTACTGGGGCGGGAGAGTGAGACCCAGTACTTC. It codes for CASSVLGRESETQYF.

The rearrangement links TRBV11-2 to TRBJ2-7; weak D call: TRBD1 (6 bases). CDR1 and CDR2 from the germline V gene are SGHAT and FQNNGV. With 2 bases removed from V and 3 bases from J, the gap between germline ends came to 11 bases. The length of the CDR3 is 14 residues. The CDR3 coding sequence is TGTGCCAGCAGCTTAAGTGGACAGATCTACGAGCAGTACTTC. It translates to CASSLSGQIYEQYF.

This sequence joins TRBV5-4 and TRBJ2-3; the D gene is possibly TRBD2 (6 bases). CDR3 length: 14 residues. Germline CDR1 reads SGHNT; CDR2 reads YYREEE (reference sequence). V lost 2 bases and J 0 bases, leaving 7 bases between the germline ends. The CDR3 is CASSFSGSTDTQYF. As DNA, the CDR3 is TGTGCCAGCAGCTTCAGCGGGAGCACAGATACGCAGTATTTT.

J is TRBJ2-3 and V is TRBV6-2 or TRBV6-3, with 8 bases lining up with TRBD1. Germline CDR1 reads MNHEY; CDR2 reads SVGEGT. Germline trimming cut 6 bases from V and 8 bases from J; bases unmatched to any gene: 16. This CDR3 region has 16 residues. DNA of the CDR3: TGTGCCAGCAGCCTAATCGGGACAGGTTGGGCGGGTACGCAGTATTTT. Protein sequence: CASSLIGTGWAGTQYF.